Here is one TCR beta chain with its context. This clonotype was counted ten times or more. Its antigen is still unknown. The record has no base qualities; no much larger clone is one base away. From the germline V gene, CDR1 is SGHDT and CDR2 is YYEEEE. V gives up 2 bases and J gives up 8 bases, and the segment between their germline ends measures 8 bases. The CDR3 starts with the cysteine, ends with the phenylalanine, and has 13 residues. Solely the CDR3 DNA is kept, with 39 bases framed from the first base. The data are from a study of Graves' ophthalmopathy and Graves' hyperthyroidism (dated by TCRdb to about 2018). For the wider study: Peripheral blood was collected at initial diagnosis, before any treatment. The study used TCR beta repertoire signatures to distinguish Graves' ophthalmopathy from Graves' hyperthyroidism and to predict progression to ophthalmopathy. In total, approximately 130 blood samples were TCR-sequenced: 40 to 45 ophthalmopathy, approximately 75 hyperthyroidism and some 17 hyperthyroidism-to-ophthalmopathy patients. A discovery set of about 99 patients (under 45 ophthalmopathy, about 58 stable hyperthyroidism) was enrolled to explore V-J signatures distinguishing ophthalmopathy from hyperthyroidism. For independent validation, a separate cohort was made up of around 19 hyperthyroidism patients plus 17 patients who later progressed from hyperthyroidism to ophthalmopathy. In about six hyperthyroidism patients, the T-cell repertoires found in thyroid tissue were compared with those found in blood. After sampling, hyperthyroidism patients received methimazole starting at 30 mg daily, and ophthalmopathy patients received high-dose intravenous methylprednisolone. The 95 to 100 discovery patients were divided at random into training and test sets in a 7:3 ratio. What the study reported, not specific to this receptor: In validation, the model predicted ophthalmopathy progression with about 70% sensitivity and roughly 72% specificity; some 13 predicted patients were CT-confirmed with GO in a median of around 6.5 months. The 13-signature model separated ophthalmopathy from stable hyperthyroidism with 85% to 90% sensitivity and around 84% specificity in cross-validation, and 80%/75% in the test set. Most of the expanded thyroid clonotypes with a frequency above 0.001 were also detected in blood, and it was suggested that the thyroid immune response may be reflected by blood repertoires. No statistical method was used to set the sample size in advance, and the investigators knew which group each participant was assigned to.

The ophthalmopathy patients had moderately to severely active disease, with a Clinical Activity Score of 3 or higher, a NOSPECS grade of 4 or higher, and a disease duration of less than 3 months. Anyone with other autoimmune diseases, uncontrolled infections, pregnancy or lactation was excluded from the study. Diagnosis relied on clinical symptoms, serum thyroxine, TRAb, thyroid ultrasound and orbital computed tomography. Using Ficoll-Paque density gradient centrifugation, PBMCs were isolated from about 9.2 ml of fresh peripheral blood. Total RNA was extracted with Trizol reagent and quality-checked on an Agilent 2100 Bioanalyzer. For repertoire sequencing, TCR beta CDR3 regions were amplified from RNA transcripts. The first round was an RT-PCR using HTBI primers with the Qiagen OneStep RT-PCR kit, and this first round was followed by a second-round multiplex PCR, then size selection and purification. Libraries were sequenced on an Illumina HiSeq2000 using paired-end 100 bp reads. The published analysis was carried out like this. Reads were processed with SOAPnuke, discarding reads with adapters, uncalled bases, mean Phred below 15, or no exact constant-primer or identifier match. COPE v1.2.5 was used to merge the high-quality paired reads. Each unique nucleotide sequence was defined as a clonotype, and clonotypes were aligned to IMGT TRB V, D and J references with MiTCR v1.1. The analysis was limited to V-J combinations with a frequency above 0.0001, which together covered more than 98% of repertoires. For each V-J combination, a TCR clonal expansion and chaos score was defined as F50 clonal expansion divided by the chaos observed in the TCRdist matrix. Welch's t-statistics and random forest were used to narrow the features down to around twelve V-J combinations, which were then fed into a naive Bayes classifier. The Morisita-Horn index was used to measure how similar the thyroid and blood repertoires were. TCRdb redid the processing of the public reads, applying fastp at Q25 and MiXCR, and retained in-frame beta chains. Every entry covers one CDR3 protein and lists the most common genes and DNA from its rows. These V and J calls originate from TCRdb's pipeline instead of the authors' own analysis. The sample contains about 480,000 distinct CDR3 sequences, about an eighth of them found a single time. The ten largest clones add up to over 7.5% of the sample.

This TCR came from a woman in her twenties or thirties with Graves' ophthalmopathy. Donor details come from another sample of the same person, matched by shared clones. Input material: blood. This sequence uses TRBV5-6 and TRBJ1-6, with the D segment identity uncertain. The bases read TGTGCCAGCAGCTTTACCACGGATTCACCCCTCCACTTT. This is translated as CASSFTTDSPLHF. Extended through the reference TRBV5-6 and TRBJ1-6 proteins, this CDR3 yields the full variable domain: DAGVTQSPTHLIKTRGQQVTLRCSPKSGHDTVSWYQQALGQGPQFIFQYYEEEERQRGNFPDRFSGHQFPNYSSELNVNALLLGDSALYLCASSFTTDSPLHFGNGTRLTVT.